The 18 T cell receptor beta chains reported below all come from one sample, sequenced in a study of T cell responses to AZD1222 COVID-19 vaccine. Profiling relied on immunoSEQ multiplex PCR, and the TCRdb table lists in-frame clones only, not all of them. This sample has under 100,000 clones, with just over 85% found just once. This material consisted of peripheral blood, taken on day 0 of AZD1222 vaccination. These receptors were taken from an adult in good health.

The chain carries TRBV11-2 and TRBJ1-2; D perhaps matches TRBD1 (5 bases). CDR1 SGHAT and CDR2 FQNNGV come from the germline V gene. Trimming removed 5 bases at V and 5 bases at J, with 27 bases between. The CDR3 has 18 residues. The CDR3 DNA reads TGTGCCAGCAGCCCGTTGGGGGGAACAGGATTTTTAGGGTATGGCTACACCTTC. Its translation is CASSPLGGTGFLGYGYTF.

To note about this clone: An end of the junction does not agree with germline; a read error may underlie this. The genes are TRBV28 and TRBJ2-3; D not certain. The germline V gene encodes CDR1 MDHEN and CDR2 SYDVKM. There are 14 residues in the CDR3. The CDR3 DNA sequence: TGTGCCAGCAGTTTATGGGATAGCAGAGATACGCAGTATTTT. Protein sequence: CASSLWDSRDTQYF.

The V gene is TRBV4-3, the J gene TRBJ1-1; D possibly corresponds to TRBD1 (5 bases). The CDR3 is 15 amino acids. Trimming cost V 1 base and J 8 bases, with 17 bases left between them. Germline CDR1 reads LGHNA; CDR2 reads YSLEER. The CDR3 is CASSQVMGRGGEAFF. The CDR3 bases are TGCGCCAGCAGCCAAGTAATGGGCCGGGGCGGGGAAGCTTTCTTT.

The chain is built from TRBV5-6 and TRBJ1-2, with 7 bases that match TRBD1. The CDR3 loop spans 13 amino acids. The V gene end was trimmed by 5 bases and the J gene end by 8 bases; junction bases not matched to a gene: 9. The germline V gene encodes CDR1 SGHDT and CDR2 YYEEEE. The CDR3 region has the DNA TGTGCCAGCAGGCCAGACAGGGTAGGAGGCTACACCTTC. Translated: CASRPDRVGGYTF.

The chain joins TRBV18 to TRBJ2-5; 9 nucleotides align to TRBD2. V gave up 1 base and J gave up 0 bases; unmatched junction bases: 0. CDR3 size: 15 residues. Germline loops: CDR1 KGHSH, CDR2 LQKENI. In DNA form, the CDR3 reads TGTGCCAGCTCACCACTAGCGGGAGACCAAGAGACCCAGTACTTC. Translated, it gives CASSPLAGDQETQYF.

The chain couples TRBV19 to TRBJ2-5; TRBD2 aligns across 8 bases. The CDR3 spans 16 residues. Trimming took 5 bases from V and 6 from J; bases not matched to a gene: 14. Germline CDR1 and CDR2: LNHDA and SQIVND (reference sequence). CDR3 bases: TGTGCCAGTAGTGGGGCCGTCAGCGGGAGTAGGCAGACCCAGTACTTC. This gives the protein CASSGAVSGSRQTQYF. Variable domain in full (rest from reference TRBV19 and TRBJ2-5): DGGITQSPKYLFRKEGQNVTLSCEQNLNHDAMYWYRQDPGQGLRLIYYSQIVNDFQKGDIAEGYSVSREKKESFPLTVTSAQKNPTAFYLCASSGAVSGSRQTQYFGPGTRLLVL.

This rearrangement joins TRBV24-1 to TRBJ2-7; D gene unclear. V shed 0 bases and J shed 5 bases, with 13 bases lying between them. CDR3 size: 15 residues. Germline V lookup: CDR1 KGHDR, CDR2 SFDVKD. In nucleotides, the CDR3 is TGTGCCACCAGTGATTTGTCTAGTCCGCGTCACGAGCAGTACTTC. The encoded protein is CATSDLSSPRHEQYF.

The V call is TRBV30, the J call TRBJ2-3; 9 bases align to TRBD1. The germline V gene encodes CDR1 GTSNPN and CDR2 SVGIG (reference sequence). There are 14 residues in the CDR3. Losses at the gene ends were 2 bases for V and 6 bases for J; bases not matched to a gene: 6. The CDR3 loop reads CAWSLGTGPDTQYF. CDR3 bases: TGTGCCTGGAGTCTAGGGACAGGGCCCGATACGCAGTATTTT.

This clone was detected a few times. V and J are TRBV6-5 and TRBJ2-7, with 10 bases that match TRBD1. Losses at the gene ends were 8 bases for V and 4 bases for J; bases not matched to a gene: 5. The germline V gene encodes CDR1 MNHEY and CDR2 SVGAGI. This CDR3 spans 13 amino acids. CDR3 residues: CASQQGQGYEQYF. CDR3 sequence (DNA): TGTGCCAGCCAACAGGGACAGGGGTACGAGCAGTACTTC.

The chain links TRBV6-5 to TRBJ2-2, with D possibly being TRBD1 (6 bases). Per the germline V gene, CDR1 is MNHEY and CDR2 is SVGAGI. V gave up 5 bases and J gave up 5 bases, with 9 bases separating them. CDR3 size: 13 residues. Here the CDR3 reads CASSPQGTGELFF. CDR3 bases: TGTGCCAGCAGTCCACAGGGTACCGGGGAGCTGTTTTTT.

The CDR3 DNA is TGTGCCAGCAGTTCCATCAATACCATTACTAACTATGGCTACACCTTC. Its protein is CASSSINTITNYGYTF. The V gene is TRBV28, the J gene TRBJ1-2; D is unresolved. From germline, CDR1 is MDHEN and CDR2 SYDVKM. V was trimmed by 4 bases and J by 0 bases, leaving 15 bases between them. The CDR3 contains 16 residues.

The rearrangement links TRBV28 to TRBJ1-2; no definite D call. The CDR3 length is 14 residues. Germline CDR1 and CDR2: MDHEN and SYDVKM. V was cut by 7 bases and J by 4 bases, with 16 bases left in between. The CDR3 here is CASTLGQEIYGYTF. The CDR3 bases are TGTGCCAGCACACTCGGGCAGGAGATCTATGGCTACACCTTC.

This rearrangement joins TRBV19 to TRBJ2-7, with D perhaps being TRBD1 or TRBD2 (5 bases each). This CDR3 has 12 amino acids. V lost 6 bases and J lost 4, with 10 bases in between. Germline V CDR1 and CDR2: LNHDA, SQIVND (reference sequence). Here the CDR3 DNA reads TGTGCCAGTAGCGGGACCAGGTACGAGCAGTACTTC. Translation: CASSGTRYEQYF.

Remarks on this clone: Germline and junction disagree at one end, which may indicate a read error. The V call is TRBV11-2, the J call TRBJ2-6; a possible D gene is TRBD2 (5 bases). The CDR3 length is 15 residues. Germline-derived CDR1 and CDR2 are SGHAT and FQNNGV. This chain's CDR3 is CASSFDGNGTNVLTF. The CDR3 bases are TGTGCCAGCAGCTTCGACGGGAATGGGACCAACGTCCTGACTTTC.

This chain joins TRBV2 and TRBJ1-4; unclear D gene. CDR3 length: 13 amino acids. The germline CDR1 and CDR2 sequences are SNHLY and FYNNEI. The V end lost 4 bases, the J end lost 8 bases, and 11 bases lay between the germline ends. For the CDR3, the DNA is TGTGCCAGCAGTGCAGAGGGTGGGGAAAAACTGTTTTTT. This encodes CASSAEGGEKLFF. Combining the CDR3 with reference TRBV2 and TRBJ1-4 gives the whole variable domain EPEVTQTPSHQVTQMGQEVILRCVPISNHLYFYWYRQILGQKVEFLVSFYNNEISEKSEIFDDQFSVERPDGSNFTLKIRSTKLEDSAMYFCASSAEGGEKLFFGSGTQLSVL.

The V call is TRBV2, the J call TRBJ2-7, with D maybe TRBD1 (5 bases). The V gene's germline CDR1 is SNHLY and CDR2 FYNNEI. V dropped 8 bases and J dropped 0 bases, with 8 bases sitting between them. This CDR3 comprises 12 residues. CDR3 sequence (DNA): TGTGCCAGCGGGGCGAGCTCCTACGAGCAGTACTTC. It codes for CASGASSYEQYF.

The chain carries TRBV11-2 and TRBJ1-2; D is undetermined. The CDR3 runs 13 residues. Trimming stripped 4 bases from V and 7 bases from J, with 13 bases between. Germline loops: CDR1 SGHAT, CDR2 FQNNGV. The CDR3 DNA reads as TGTGCCAGCAGCTCGAGGCAGGTTGGTGGCTACACCTTC. It encodes CASSSRQVGGYTF.

J is TRBJ2-3 and V is TRBV5-5; TRBD2 agrees at 11 bases. Germline CDR1 SGHKS, CDR2 YYEKEE (reference sequence). This CDR3 has 16 residues. The V segment lost 2 bases and the J segment 2 bases; nucleotides outside the gene matches: 4. In DNA form, the CDR3 reads TGTGCCAGCAGCTTAACGGGACTAGCGGTCACAGATACGCAGTATTTT. It encodes CASSLTGLAVTDTQYF. Using reference TRBV5-5 and TRBJ2-3 for the parts outside the CDR3, the full variable domain is DAGVTQSPTHLIKTRGQQVTLRCSPISGHKSVSWYQQVLGQGPQFIFQYYEKEERGRGNFPDRFSARQFPNYSSELNVNALLLGDSALYLCASSLTGLAVTDTQYFGPGTRLTVL.